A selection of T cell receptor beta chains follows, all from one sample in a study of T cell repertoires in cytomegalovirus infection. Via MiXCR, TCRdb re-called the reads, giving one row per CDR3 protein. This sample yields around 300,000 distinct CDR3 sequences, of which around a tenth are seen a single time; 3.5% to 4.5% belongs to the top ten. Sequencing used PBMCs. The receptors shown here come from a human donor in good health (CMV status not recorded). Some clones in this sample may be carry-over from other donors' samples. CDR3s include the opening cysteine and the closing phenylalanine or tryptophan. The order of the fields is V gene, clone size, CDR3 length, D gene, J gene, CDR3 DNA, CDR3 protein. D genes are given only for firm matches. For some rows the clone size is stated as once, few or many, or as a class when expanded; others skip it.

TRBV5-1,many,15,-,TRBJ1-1,TGCGCCAGCAGCTTGGAAGAGGGGGTGAACACTGAAGCTTTCTTT,CASSLEEGVNTEAFF
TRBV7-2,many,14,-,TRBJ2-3,TGTGCCAGCAGCTTAGGTGTAGGGACAGATACGCAGTATTTT,CASSLGVGTDTQYF
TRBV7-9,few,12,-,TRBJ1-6,TGTGCCAGCAGCTTAGGGGGTAAGCCCCTCCACTTT,CASSLGGKPLHF
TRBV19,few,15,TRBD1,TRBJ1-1,TGTGCCAGTAGTCCCGAGGGGACAGGGATTCCTGAAGCTTTCTTT,CASSPEGTGIPEAFF
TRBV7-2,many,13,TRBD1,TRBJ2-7,TGTGCCAGCAGCTTAGACAGGGGCGACGAGCAGTACTTC,CASSLDRGDEQYF
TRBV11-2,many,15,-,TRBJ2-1,TGTGCCAGCAGCTTAGGGGGGTTAGGGGGGGAGGAGCAGTTCTTC,CASSLGGLGGEEQFF
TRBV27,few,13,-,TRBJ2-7,TGTGCCAGCAGTTCCTACCCTCCCAACGAGCAGTACTTC,CASSSYPPNEQYF
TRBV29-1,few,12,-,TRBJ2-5,TGCAGCGTTGAAAAGGGGAGAGAGACCCAGTACTTC,CSVEKGRETQYF
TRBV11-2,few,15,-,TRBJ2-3,TGTGCCAGCAGCCAAACGGGACTGAGCACAGATACGCAGTATTTT,CASSQTGLSTDTQYF
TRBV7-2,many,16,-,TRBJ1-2,TGTGCCAGCAGCTTAGACCCCGCAGGGCTTTCCGGGGGCTACACCTTC,CASSLDPAGLSGGYTF
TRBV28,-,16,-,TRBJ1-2,TGTGCCAGCAGTCCACTTACGACAGGTCCCGCATATGGCTACACCTTC,CASSPLTTGPAYGYTF
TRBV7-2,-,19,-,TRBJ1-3,TGTGCCAGCAGCTTACTTTCCGGCGGGGCCCCGAGCTCTGGAAACACCATATATTTT,CASSLLSGGAPSSGNTIYF
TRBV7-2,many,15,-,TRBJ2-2,TGTGCCAGCAGCTTAGTCCCCGGAGGTGCCGGGGAGCTGTTTTTT,CASSLVPGGAGELFF
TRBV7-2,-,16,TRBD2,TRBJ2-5,TGTGCCAGCAGCTTAGAGGTAGCGGGGGGAGGCGAGACCCAGTACTTC,CASSLEVAGGGETQYF
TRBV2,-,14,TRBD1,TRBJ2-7,TGTGCCAGCAGTTCGGGGACAGGGGAGCACGAGCAGTACTTC,CASSSGTGEHEQYF
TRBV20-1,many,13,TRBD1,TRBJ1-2,TGCAGTGCTAGAGGCACAGGGGACTATGGCTACACCTTC,CSARGTGDYGYTF
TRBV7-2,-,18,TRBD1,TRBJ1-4,TGTGCCAGCAGCATCCCACGCCGGGGGGACAGGCATAATGAAAAACTGTTTTTT,CASSIPRRGDRHNEKLFF
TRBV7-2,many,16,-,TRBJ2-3,TGTGCCAGCAGCCAAAGGGGGGGGCCCATCACAGATACGCAGTATTTT,CASSQRGGPITDTQYF
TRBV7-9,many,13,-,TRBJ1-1,TGTGCCAGCAGCTCTACACGTTACACTGAAGCTTTCTTT,CASSSTRYTEAFF